These T cell receptor beta chains were read from a single sample in a study of T cells in Graves' hyperthyroidism and ophthalmopathy. MiXCR, applied by TCRdb to the multiplex PCR reads, yields one record per CDR3 protein. Of approximately 630,000 distinct CDR3 sequences in the sample, about 17% were seen once. The sequencing input was blood. Receptors originate from a woman aged 30 to 39 with Graves' hyperthyroidism. CDR3s include the opening cysteine and the closing phenylalanine or tryptophan. The order of the fields is J gene, clone size, D gene, V gene, CDR3 protein, CDR3 DNA. D genes are given only for firm matches. Not all rows give a size; the values are once, few, many and, for expanded clones, a class.

>TRBJ1-1|many|TRBD1|TRBV6-1
CASTGTGWENTEAFF
TGTGCCAGCACCGGGACAGGGTGGGAGAACACTGAAGCTTTCTTT
>TRBJ1-4|many|TRBD1|TRBV6-1
CASRATFDRGDEKLFF
TGTGCCAGCAGGGCCACCTTCGACAGGGGAGATGAAAAACTGTTTTTT
>TRBJ2-1|.|.|TRBV18
CASSPLNIHEQFF
TGTGCCAGCTCACCATTGAACATTCATGAGCAGTTCTTC
>TRBJ1-1|many|TRBD1|TRBV11-3
CASSWSGDRVSFWTEAFF
TGTGCCAGCAGCTGGTCCGGGGACAGGGTAAGTTTTTGGACTGAAGCTTTCTTT
>TRBJ1-4|.|TRBD1|TRBV14
CASSQRGQGNEKLFF
TGTGCCAGCAGCCAAAGGGGACAGGGGAATGAAAAACTGTTTTTT
>TRBJ2-1|many|.|TRBV20-1
CSARAVGYNEQFF
TGCAGTGCTAGAGCAGTAGGCTACAATGAGCAGTTCTTC
>TRBJ2-7|many|.|TRBV28
CASSTGGLEQYF
TGTGCCAGCAGTACAGGAGGGCTTGAGCAGTACTTC
>TRBJ1-5|few|.|TRBV30
CAWSRGTSNQPQHF
TGTGCCTGGAGCCGGGGGACGAGCAATCAGCCCCAGCATTTT
>TRBJ2-1|.|.|TRBV19
CASSILGFYNEQFF
TGTGCCAGTAGTATTTTGGGATTCTACAATGAGCAGTTCTTC
>TRBJ1-1|many|.|TRBV19
CASSIGETEAFF
TGTGCCAGTAGTATCGGAGAGACTGAAGCTTTCTTT
>TRBJ2-1|.|TRBD2|TRBV7-2
CASSFPGGGSSYNEQFF
TGTGCCAGCAGTTTCCCCGGCGGGGGTTCCTCCTACAATGAGCAGTTCTTC
>TRBJ2-3|few|.|TRBV20-1
CSASTGQHTDTQYF
TGCAGTGCTAGTACTGGACAGCACACAGATACGCAGTATTTT
>TRBJ2-2|many|TRBD1|TRBV28
CASSLGTANTGELFF
TGTGCCAGCAGTTTAGGGACAGCGAACACCGGGGAGCTGTTTTTT
>TRBJ2-7|many|.|TRBV5-6
CASSSPRRGHYEQYF
TGTGCCAGCAGCTCCCCACGACGGGGGCACTACGAGCAGTACTTC
>TRBJ2-1|many|.|TRBV28
CASSFPDNEQFF
TGTGCCAGCAGTTTTCCGGATAATGAGCAGTTCTTC
>TRBJ2-7|few|.|TRBV19
CASSIWTRGGSYEQYF
TGTGCCAGTAGCATTTGGACCCGCGGTGGATCCTACGAGCAGTACTTC
>TRBJ1-1|many|.|TRBV2
CASSEDGNEAFF
TGTGCCAGCAGTGAAGACGGAAATGAAGCTTTCTTT
>TRBJ1-5|.|.|TRBV9
CASSESEARNQPQHF
TGTGCCAGCAGCGAATCCGAAGCCAGAAATCAGCCCCAGCATTTT
>TRBJ2-7|few|TRBD1|TRBV7-8
CASSFPPAIHPGQGFSDEQYF
TGTGCCAGCAGCTTCCCCCCCGCGATCCATCCAGGACAGGGGTTTTCGGACGAGCAGTACTTC
>TRBJ2-1|many|.|TRBV3-1
CASSHPGGVAYNEQFF
TGTGCCAGCAGCCATCCCGGAGGGGTTGCCTACAATGAGCAGTTCTTC
>TRBJ2-5|many|TRBD2|TRBV7-2
CASSPPAGVQETQYF
TGTGCCAGCAGCCCCCCCGCGGGAGTACAAGAGACCCAGTACTTC
>TRBJ1-5|few|.|TRBV20-1
CSARDGRGGQPQHF
TGCAGTGCTAGAGATGGGAGGGGAGGTCAGCCCCAGCATTTT
>TRBJ2-7|few|.|TRBV29-1
CSVLTGGSYEQYF
TGCAGCGTCCTGACAGGAGGTTCCTACGAGCAGTACTTC
>TRBJ2-4|many|.|TRBV29-1
CSVVDRHAKNIQYF
TGCAGCGTTGTAGACAGGCACGCCAAAAACATTCAGTACTTC
>TRBJ2-1|many|TRBD1|TRBV11-2
CASSVYRDSLSYNEQFF
TGTGCCAGCAGCGTCTACCGGGACAGCCTCTCCTACAATGAGCAGTTCTTC
>TRBJ2-7|few|TRBD1|TRBV7-9
CASSHQFSGTGNRNEQYF
TGTGCCAGCAGCCACCAGTTTTCCGGGACAGGGAATCGGAACGAGCAGTACTTC
>TRBJ1-1|many|.|TRBV5-1
CASSLSDTEAFF
TGTGCCAGCAGCTTATCGGACACTGAAGCTTTCTTT
>TRBJ2-1|once|.|TRBV15
CATSRGRSHEQFF
TGTGCCACCAGCAGAGGCCGATCTCATGAGCAGTTCTTC
>TRBJ1-2|.|TRBD1|TRBV20-1
CSAKPLDRASYTF
TGCAGTGCCAAGCCCTTGGACAGGGCTAGCTACACCTTC
>TRBJ2-1|many|TRBD2|TRBV7-3
CASSLTPPQGREGDNEQFF
TGTGCCAGCAGCTTAACCCCCCCACAAGGGCGGGAGGGGGACAATGAGCAGTTCTTC
>TRBJ1-2|.|TRBD1|TRBV5-1
CASSLATGQGYGYTF
TGCGCCAGCAGCTTGGCCACGGGACAGGGCTATGGCTACACCTTC
>TRBJ1-5|.|TRBD1|TRBV19
CASDRGKWDSNQPQHF
TGTGCCAGTGACAGGGGCAAATGGGATAGCAATCAGCCCCAGCATTTT
>TRBJ2-1|many|TRBD2|TRBV2
CASSDERESYNEQFF
TGTGCCAGCAGTGACGAGCGGGAGTCCTACAATGAGCAGTTCTTC
>TRBJ1-1|.|TRBD1|TRBV7-9
CASILGTENTEAFF
TGTGCCAGCATCTTGGGGACAGAGAACACTGAAGCTTTCTTT
>TRBJ2-5|few|TRBD2|TRBV20-1
CSARVAGTETQYF
TGCAGTGCTAGAGTAGCGGGAACAGAGACCCAGTACTTC
>TRBJ2-7|many|TRBD2|TRBV20-1
CSARDPGTSSYEQYF
TGCAGTGCTAGAGATCCCGGGACTAGCAGCTACGAGCAGTACTTC
>TRBJ1-2|.|TRBD1|TRBV20-1
CSAGGQGDRNYGYTF
TGCAGTGCTGGGGGACAGGGGGATCGAAACTATGGCTACACCTTC
>TRBJ2-5|.|.|TRBV20-1
CSAGGRFGETQYF
TGCAGTGCCGGGGGTAGATTTGGGGAGACCCAGTACTTC
>TRBJ2-3|.|.|TRBV19
CASSLLGSDTQYF
TGTGCCAGTAGTTTATTGGGTTCGGATACGCAGTATTTT
>TRBJ2-1|many|TRBD2|TRBV28
CASSPLGYRLAGPNEQFF
TGTGCCAGCAGTCCCCTGGGGTATAGGCTAGCGGGTCCCAATGAGCAGTTCTTC
>TRBJ1-2|.|TRBD1|TRBV28
CASSLGDRGARDGYTF
TGTGCCAGCAGTTTAGGGGACAGGGGGGCCAGGGATGGCTACACCTTC
>TRBJ2-7|few|TRBD2|TRBV13
CASSLGLAGEFAYEQYF
TGTGCCAGCAGCTTGGGACTAGCGGGAGAATTCGCCTACGAGCAGTACTTC
>TRBJ2-4|many|.|TRBV30
CAWSDLRVMAKNIQYF
TGTGCCTGGAGTGATCTTAGGGTCATGGCCAAAAACATTCAGTACTTC
>TRBJ2-7|many|TRBD1|TRBV12-3/TRBV12-4
CASSFEDRSLGEQYF
TGTGCCAGCAGTTTTGAGGACAGGAGTTTGGGGGAGCAGTACTTC
>TRBJ1-1|.|.|TRBV7-6
CASRGGLQYTEAFF
TGTGCCAGCAGGGGGGGTTTACAGTATACTGAAGCTTTCTTT
>TRBJ1-1|few|.|TRBV6-1
CASSLWPGSNTEAFF
TGTGCCAGCAGCCTCTGGCCGGGATCGAACACTGAAGCTTTCTTT
>TRBJ1-2|.|.|TRBV30
CAWRADYGYTF
TGTGCCTGGAGGGCCGACTATGGCTACACCTTC
>TRBJ2-1|many|TRBD1|TRBV27
CASSPGQALDEQFF
TGTGCCAGCAGTCCCGGACAGGCCCTCGATGAGCAGTTCTTC
>TRBJ1-3|many|.|TRBV12-3/TRBV12-4
CASTVAISGNTIYF
TGTGCCAGCACAGTCGCGATCTCTGGAAACACCATATATTTT
>TRBJ2-1|many|TRBD2|TRBV7-3
CASSLIPSGSNEQFF
TGTGCCAGCAGCTTAATACCTAGCGGGAGCAATGAGCAGTTCTTC
>TRBJ2-5|many|.|TRBV7-9
CASSPKETQYF
TGTGCCAGCAGCCCTAAAGAGACCCAGTACTTC
>TRBJ2-1|many|TRBD2|TRBV28
CASTFIGTHIAGGPYNEQFF
TGTGCCAGCACCTTTATCGGGACACATATAGCGGGAGGGCCCTACAATGAGCAGTTCTTC
>TRBJ2-7|many|TRBD1|TRBV27
CASSAGTGGAGQYF
TGTGCCAGCAGTGCCGGGACAGGGGGCGCGGGGCAGTACTTC
>TRBJ2-3|many|TRBD2|TRBV3-1
CASSHRTSGSIHTQYF
TGTGCCAGCAGCCACCGGACTAGCGGGAGCATCCATACGCAGTATTTT
>TRBJ2-5|.|.|TRBV12-3/TRBV12-4
CARDEGGSAETQYF
TGTGCCAGGGACGAAGGGGGATCAGCGGAGACCCAGTACTTC
>TRBJ2-1|.|.|TRBV29-1
CSVVGQGQQFF
TGCAGCGTTGTTGGGCAGGGCCAGCAGTTCTTC
>TRBJ2-3|few|TRBD2|TRBV6-1
CATTGGSDIADTQYF
TGTGCCACAACGGGGGGTAGCGATATTGCAGATACGCAGTATTTT
>TRBJ2-3|many|TRBD1|TRBV27
CASRDRATDTQYF
TGTGCCAGCCGAGACAGGGCTACAGATACGCAGTATTTT
>TRBJ2-5|.|TRBD2|TRBV27
CASSSLGGRAIGQETQYF
TGTGCCAGCAGTTCCTTGGGGGGGAGGGCCATCGGGCAAGAGACCCAGTACTTC